This T cell receptor beta chain was recovered during a study of T cells in Graves' hyperthyroidism and ophthalmopathy. Uncontrolled infection, other autoimmune disease, pregnancy or lactation excluded patients. This clonotype was seen ten or more times. RNA transcripts provided the source from which TCR beta CDR3 regions were amplified. Researchers ran a first-round RT-PCR on the TCR CDR3 using the HTBI primer set. TCRdb called the multiplex PCR reads again in MiXCR, with one record for every CDR3 protein. The profile shows about 580,000 distinct CDR3 sequences, about half of them singletons. The receptor's source is a young woman with Graves' hyperthyroidism. The sequencing input was peripheral blood or thyroid tissue (not recorded which).

CDR3 sequence: CSVGDRGLSEAFF. The CDR3 DNA reads as TGCAGCGTTGGGGACAGGGGGCTGTCTGAAGCTTTCTTT. The rearrangement links TRBV29-1 to TRBJ1-1; 12 bases map to TRBD1. The CDR3 has 13 amino acids. Losses at the gene ends were 4 bases for V and 6 bases for J; bases not matched to a gene: 3. Germline lookup yields CDR1 SQVTM and CDR2 ANQGSEA.